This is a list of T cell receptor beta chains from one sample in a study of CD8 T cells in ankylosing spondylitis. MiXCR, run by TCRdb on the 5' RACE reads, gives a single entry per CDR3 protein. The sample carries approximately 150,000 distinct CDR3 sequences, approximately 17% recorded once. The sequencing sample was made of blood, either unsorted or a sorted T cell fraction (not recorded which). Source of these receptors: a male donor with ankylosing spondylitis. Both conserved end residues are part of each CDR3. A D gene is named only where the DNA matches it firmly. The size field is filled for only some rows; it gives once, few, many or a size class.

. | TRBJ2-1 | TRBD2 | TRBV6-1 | TGTGCCAGCAGTGAAAGGACTAGCGGGAGCCAATTCTTC | CASSERTSGSQFF
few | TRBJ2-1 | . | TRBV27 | TGTGCCAGCAGTTTAGCTCAGGCCCAGGTGAATGAGCAGTTCTTC | CASSLAQAQVNEQFF
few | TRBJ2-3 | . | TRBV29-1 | TGCAGCGTTGTTCCAGATACGCAGTATTTT | CSVVPDTQYF
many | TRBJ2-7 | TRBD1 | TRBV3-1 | TGTGCCAGCAGCCTTACTACAGGGGCCTACGAGCAGTACTTC | CASSLTTGAYEQYF
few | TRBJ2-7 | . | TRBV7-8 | TGTGCCAGCAGCGCGGGCAAGGGGGGAGAGACCTACGAGCAGTACTTC | CASSAGKGGETYEQYF
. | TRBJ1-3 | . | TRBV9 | TGTGCCAGCAGCCCACAAAGCCTACTATGGGGAGACACCATATATTTT | CASSPQSLLWGDTIYF
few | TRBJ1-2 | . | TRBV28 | TGTGCCAGCAGTTTCGGGCTTTGGGACGCTAACTATGGCTACACCTTC | CASSFGLWDANYGYTF
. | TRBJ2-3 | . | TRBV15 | TGTGCCACCAGCAGAGATTCGCAGATTCTTACTAGCACAGATACGCAGTATTTT | CATSRDSQILTSTDTQYF
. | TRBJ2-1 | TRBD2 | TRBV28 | TGTGCCAGCAGTACCCTAGCGGGAGGGGGCAATGAGCAGTTCTTC | CASSTLAGGGNEQFF
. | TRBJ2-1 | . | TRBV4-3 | TGCGCCAGCAGCCAAGGTGGAGGGTTCCACAATGAGCAGTTCTTC | CASSQGGGFHNEQFF
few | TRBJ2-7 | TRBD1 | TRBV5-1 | TGCGCCAGCAGCACCACAGGGGCTCGCGAGCAGTACTTC | CASSTTGAREQYF
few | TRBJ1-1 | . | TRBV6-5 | TGTGCCAGCAGTTACTCTTCCACTCTGAACACTGAAGCTTTCTTT | CASSYSSTLNTEAFF
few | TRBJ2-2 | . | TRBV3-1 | TGTGCCAGCAGCTACACGGGTGGCGGGGAGCTGTTTTTT | CASSYTGGGELFF
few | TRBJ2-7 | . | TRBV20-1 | TGCAGTGCTAGAGATGCGGAGCAGTACTTC | CSARDAEQYF
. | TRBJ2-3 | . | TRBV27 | TGTGCCAGCAGTTTTTTGCGGAAGCAGTATTTT | CASSFLRKQYF
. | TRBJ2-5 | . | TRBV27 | TGTGCCAGCAGCCAGGTTTTCTACTCGGAGACCCAGTACTTC | CASSQVFYSETQYF
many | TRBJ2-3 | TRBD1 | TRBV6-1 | TGTGCCAGCGAACCGGGACAGGGGATAGATACGCAGTATTTT | CASEPGQGIDTQYF
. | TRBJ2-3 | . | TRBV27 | TGTGCCAGCTCTTGGGTTCTGCCCACAGATACGCAGTATTTT | CASSWVLPTDTQYF
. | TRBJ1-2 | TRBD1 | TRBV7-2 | TGTGCCAGCAGTTGGACAGGGGGCGAAGTGAACTATGGCTACACCTTC | CASSWTGGEVNYGYTF
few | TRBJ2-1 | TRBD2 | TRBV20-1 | TGCAGTGCTAGGGGGACTAGCGGGACCGGTGAGCAGTTCTTC | CSARGTSGTGEQFF
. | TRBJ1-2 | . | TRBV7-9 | TGTGCCAGCAGCACAACGGGGCAGTGGGGCTATGGCTACACCTTC | CASSTTGQWGYGYTF
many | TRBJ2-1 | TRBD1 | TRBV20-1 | TGCAGTGCTAGGGGGGACAGGGAGTATGAGCAGTTCTTC | CSARGDREYEQFF
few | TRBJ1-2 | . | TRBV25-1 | TGTGCCAGCAGGACAGGAATTTATGGCTACACCTTC | CASRTGIYGYTF
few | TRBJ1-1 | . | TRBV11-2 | TGTGCCAGCAGCTTTTTTTTGAACTCATACAGGGCCCCCGGGAACACTGAAGCTTTCTTT | CASSFFLNSYRAPGNTEAFF
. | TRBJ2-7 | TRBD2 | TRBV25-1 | TGTGCCAGCAGTGAATGGGAGCGGGAGGGCTACGAGCAGTACTTC | CASSEWEREGYEQYF
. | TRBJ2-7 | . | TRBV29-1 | TGCAGCGTTGAGCGGCCAGATCCTAGAGGCGCCTACGAGCAGTACTTC | CSVERPDPRGAYEQYF
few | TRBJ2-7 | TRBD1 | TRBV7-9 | TGTGCCAGCAGTGCGGACAGGAGGCAATATGAGCAGTACTTC | CASSADRRQYEQYF
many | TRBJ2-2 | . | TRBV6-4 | TGTGCCAGCAGTGCCGGACAGAAGTCCACCGGGGAGCTGTTTTTT | CASSAGQKSTGELFF
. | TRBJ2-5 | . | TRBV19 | TGTGCCAGTAGTGCGGCAGAGACCCAGTACTTC | CASSAAETQYF
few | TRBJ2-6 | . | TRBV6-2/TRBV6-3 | TGTGCCAGCAGTTACTCGCGGACACTCAAAGACGGGGCCAACGTCCTGACTTTC | CASSYSRTLKDGANVLTF
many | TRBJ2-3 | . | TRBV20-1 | TGCAGTGCTAGGAACCGGGCCTTCACAGATACGCAGTATTTT | CSARNRAFTDTQYF
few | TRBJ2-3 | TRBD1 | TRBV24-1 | TGTGCCACCAGTGACGGACAGGGGGCCACAGATACGCAGTATTTT | CATSDGQGATDTQYF
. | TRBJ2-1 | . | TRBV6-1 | TGTGCCAGCAGTCTGGACGTTTACAATGAGCAGTTCTTC | CASSLDVYNEQFF
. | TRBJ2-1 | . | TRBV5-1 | TGCGCCAGCAGCCTCAGATTGGAGGGGGAAAATGAGCAGTTCTTC | CASSLRLEGENEQFF
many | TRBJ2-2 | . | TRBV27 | TGTGCCAGCAGGAACACCGGGGAGCTGTTTTTT | CASRNTGELFF
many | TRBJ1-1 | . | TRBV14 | TGTGCCAGCAGCCCGCTTATTGGGGTGAAGGAGGCTTTCTTT | CASSPLIGVKEAFF
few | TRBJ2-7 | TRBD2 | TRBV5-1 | TGCGCCAGCGGCTCAGCTAGCGGGCCTCCCTACGAGCAGTACTTC | CASGSASGPPYEQYF
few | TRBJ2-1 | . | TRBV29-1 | TGCAGCGTTACGGAAACGTACAATGAGCAGTTCTTC | CSVTETYNEQFF
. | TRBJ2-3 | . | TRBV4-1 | TGCGCCAGCAGCCAAGATCTGGCTAGCACAGATACGCAGTATTTT | CASSQDLASTDTQYF
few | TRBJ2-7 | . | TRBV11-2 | TGTGCCAGCAGCTTTTTCCAGGGGGGCTACGAGCAGTACTTC | CASSFFQGGYEQYF
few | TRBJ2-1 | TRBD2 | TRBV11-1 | TGTGCCAGCAGCTCTCTTCTAGCGGGAGTTTACGAGCAGTTCTTC | CASSSLLAGVYEQFF
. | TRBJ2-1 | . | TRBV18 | TGTGCCAGCTCATTATACTGGGGTCAGCGGTCTCTTGGCGATGAGCAGTTCTTC | CASSLYWGQRSLGDEQFF
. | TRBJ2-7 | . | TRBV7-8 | TGTGCCAGCAGCCAATACAACAGCTACGAGCAGTACTTC | CASSQYNSYEQYF
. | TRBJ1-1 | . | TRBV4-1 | TGCGCCAGCAGCCACAACAGGGACACTGAAGCTTTCTTT | CASSHNRDTEAFF
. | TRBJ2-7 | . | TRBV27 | TGTGCCAGCAGTTCTACCACCGGGAGATCCCCCTACGAGCAGTACTTC | CASSSTTGRSPYEQYF
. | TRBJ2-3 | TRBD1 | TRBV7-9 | TGTGCCAGCAGCTATCGGGACAGGAAGACAGATACGCAGTATTTT | CASSYRDRKTDTQYF
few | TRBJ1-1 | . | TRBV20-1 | TGCAGTGCTAGACCCTCAGGACAGTATGAAGCTTTCTTT | CSARPSGQYEAFF
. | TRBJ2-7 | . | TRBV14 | TGTGCCAGCAGCCAAGTAGGACCCTACGAGCAGTACTTC | CASSQVGPYEQYF
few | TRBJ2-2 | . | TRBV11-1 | TGTGCCAGCAGCTTTCCGGCCTTCTGGGAGGCGGGAACCGGGGAGCTGTTTTTT | CASSFPAFWEAGTGELFF
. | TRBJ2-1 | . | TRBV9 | TGTGCCAGCAGCGTAGTTAGCGGCTACTACAATGAGCAGTTCTTC | CASSVVSGYYNEQFF